These T cell receptor beta chains were read from a single sample in a study of neoadjuvant anti-PD-1 for oral cavity cancer. TCRdb keeps only in-frame clones here, not all; method: immunoSEQ multiplex PCR. The sample includes 10,000 to 15,000 clones, roughly 70% of them seen just once. This sample comprised PBMCs, obtained after nivolumab (anti-PD-1) treatment. The receptors were gathered from a person aged 35 to 85 with oral cavity squamous cell carcinoma. CDR3s include the opening cysteine and the closing phenylalanine or tryptophan. D genes are given only for firm matches. For some rows the clone size is stated as once, few or many, or as a class when expanded; others skip it.

v_call	j_call	clone_size	d_call	cdr3_nt	cdr3_aa
TRBV5-5	TRBJ2-2	-	TRBD1	TGTGCCAGCAGCCCCCGGGTGGGACAGGGAAGTCCCGGGGAGCTGTTTTTT	CASSPRVGQGSPGELFF
TRBV9	TRBJ2-3	-	TRBD2	TGTGCCAGCAGCGTAGGACTAGCTCGCACAGATACGCAGTATTTT	CASSVGLARTDTQYF
TRBV6-5	TRBJ1-3	-	-	TGTGCCAGCAGTTCCATGGACGCCGGAAACACCATATATTTT	CASSSMDAGNTIYF
TRBV27	TRBJ2-1	-	TRBD2	TGTGCCAGCAGTTACGGACTAGCGGAGGCCTACAATGAGCAGTTCTTC	CASSYGLAEAYNEQFF
TRBV11-2	TRBJ2-7	once	-	TGTGCCAGCAGCTTCGGTGTCGGCGTATACGAGCAGTACTTC	CASSFGVGVYEQYF
TRBV18	TRBJ2-1	few	-	TGTGCCAGCTCGCCCGGGAGAGACAATGAGCAGTTCTTC	CASSPGRDNEQFF
TRBV19	TRBJ2-6	-	-	TGTGCCAGTAGTCGAACCTCCAGCTGGGGGGCTGGGGCCAACGTCCTGACTTTC	CASSRTSSWGAGANVLTF
TRBV19	TRBJ1-5	-	TRBD1	TGTGCCAGTAGTACACTCGGGACAGGCCGCAATCAGCCCCAGCATTTT	CASSTLGTGRNQPQHF
TRBV19	TRBJ1-5	-	-	TGTGCCAGTAGTAATCAGCCCAATCAGCCCCAGCATTTT	CASSNQPNQPQHF
TRBV27	TRBJ2-7	-	TRBD2	TGTGCCAGCAGTTCCCGACTAAATAGCGGGGTCGCCTACGAGCAGTACTTC	CASSSRLNSGVAYEQYF
TRBV6-1	TRBJ2-1	once	TRBD2	TGTGCCAGCACCGGGACTAGCGTCCCCGAGCAGTTCTTC	CASTGTSVPEQFF
TRBV4-2	TRBJ2-1	-	-	TGTGCCAGCAGCCAAGAGGATGTCGAGACAGACAATGAGCAGTTCTTC	CASSQEDVETDNEQFF
TRBV6-5	TRBJ1-2	few	TRBD1	TGTGCCAGCAGTCGGCCCGGGACAGCCTATGGCTACACCTTC	CASSRPGTAYGYTF
TRBV7-6	TRBJ2-5	-	TRBD2	TGTGCCAGCAGCTTAGGATTAGCGGGCCGACAAGAGACCCAGTACTTC	CASSLGLAGRQETQYF
TRBV10-3	TRBJ2-7	few	-	TGTGCCATCAGTGTAGGAGCGGGCCTCTCCTACGAGCAGTACTTC	CAISVGAGLSYEQYF
TRBV7-6	TRBJ2-2	few	TRBD1	TGTGCCAGCAGCTCGGGACAGGGGGCCACCGGGGAGCTGTTTTTT	CASSSGQGATGELFF
TRBV5-4	TRBJ2-7	few	-	TGTGCCAGCAGCTGGGGCCTGAGGGTAGCGGTCCACGAGCAGTACTTC	CASSWGLRVAVHEQYF
TRBV6-1	TRBJ2-7	-	-	TGTGCCAGCAGTTCCCGGGGCTACGAGCAGTACTTC	CASSSRGYEQYF
TRBV9	TRBJ1-4	-	-	TGTGCCAGCAGCGTAGACAGTCTCGACGAAAAACTGTTTTTT	CASSVDSLDEKLFF
TRBV6-1	TRBJ2-4	-	-	TGTGCCAGCAGTGAATTCGGGGGCATACACTTC	CASSEFGGIHF
TRBV6-5	TRBJ1-1	few	-	TGTGCCAGCAGTTACCAATGGAAGTTAAACACTGAAGCTTTCTTT	CASSYQWKLNTEAFF
TRBV7-2	TRBJ2-7	few	TRBD2	TGTGCCAGCAGCTTAGCCGGGACTAGCGCCTACGAGCAGTACTTC	CASSLAGTSAYEQYF
TRBV5-1	TRBJ2-1	-	-	TGCGCCAGCAGCTTGGGGGGAGGTTACAATGAGCAGTTCTTC	CASSLGGGYNEQFF
TRBV6-6	TRBJ1-5	few	TRBD1	TGTGCCAGCAGGACGGGACAGTCCAATCAGCCCCAGCATTTT	CASRTGQSNQPQHF
TRBV4-1	TRBJ2-3	-	-	TGCGCCAGCAGCCAAAGTTTGGCGCAGCAGCTCACAGATACGCAGTATTTT	CASSQSLAQQLTDTQYF
TRBV10-1	TRBJ2-5	-	-	TGCGCCAGCAGTGAAGCGGGCGGGCGCGGAGAGACCCAGTACTTC	CASSEAGGRGETQYF
TRBV5-8	TRBJ2-2	-	-	TGTGCCAGCAGCTTGGTGGAGACCGGGGAGCTGTTTTTT	CASSLVETGELFF
TRBV10-3	TRBJ2-7	-	-	TGTGCCATCAGCCCGGGATCCTCCTACGAGCAGTACTTC	CAISPGSSYEQYF